The sequence of this TCR beta chain was determined in a study of cytotoxic CD8 clonotypes in ibrutinib-treated CLL. About the study: Response sampling took place at median around 13 months of treatment, range 6 to 36. There were, on average, about 250,000 productive templates and tens of thousands of productive rearrangements per sample. Findings and caveats of the study: Clonality measured at baseline exceeded age-matched healthy donors, tracking circulating CD8+ T-cell counts.

The assay was immunoSEQ multiplex PCR, and TCRdb's table has in-frame clones only and misses some. This table has more than 300,000 clones, about 77% appearing once. Cryopreserved PBMCs supplied 2 to 2.5 micrograms of genomic DNA for TCR beta libraries. This clone was picked up one time. Its target is unknown. The source is a human donor with chronic lymphocytic leukemia. The sample consisted of PBMCs, taken before ibrutinib treatment.

This chain's CDR3 is CASSGTGVQETQYF. The DNA for the CDR3 is TGTGCCAGCAGCGGGACAGGGGTTCAAGAGACCCAGTACTTC. The chain employs TRBV9 and TRBJ2-5; 9 nucleotides line up with TRBD1. The V segment lost 3 bases and the J segment 2 bases; nucleotides outside the gene matches: 2. Germline V lookup: CDR1 SGDLS, CDR2 YYNGEE. CDR3 length: 14 amino acids.